The 25 T cell receptor beta chains below come from one sample, sequenced in a study of neurological immune-mediated disorders. TCRdb ran MiXCR on the 5' RACE reads and lists one entry per CDR3 protein. The repertoire has approximately 30,000 distinct CDR3 sequences, under 5% of them found once; the top ten carry roughly 23%. The sample consisted of CD4+ T cells from blood. These receptors came from a woman in her forties in good health.

In this sample, this clonotype turned up many times. V is TRBV20-1 and J is TRBJ1-5; D perhaps matches TRBD1 (6 bases). The V end was cut by 5 bases, the J end by 1 base, with 15 bases between. The CDR3 has 15 residues. From germline, CDR1 is DFQATT and CDR2 SNEGSKA (reference sequence). The CDR3 loop reads CSALGWGASNQPQHF. In nucleotides, the CDR3 is TGCAGTGCTCTAGGGTGGGGGGCAAGCAATCAGCCCCAGCATTTT.

At least ten counts were recorded for this clonotype. One end of the junction fails to match germline, which may point to a read error. V and J are TRBV7-7 and TRBJ2-2; either TRBD1 or TRBD2 may supply D (5 bases each). CDR3 length: 14 residues. Germline loops: CDR1 SSHAT, CDR2 FNYEAQ (reference sequence). This CDR3 reads CASSPWDGTGELFF. The CDR3 DNA follows: TGTGCTAGCAGCCCATGGGACGGCACCGGGGAGCTGTTTTTT.

This clonotype was counted ten times or more. V usage is TRBV5-1 and J usage is TRBJ2-2, with no clear D. CDR3 size: 13 residues. The V end lost 0 bases, the J end lost 5 bases, and 5 bases lay between the germline ends. The germline CDR1 and CDR2 sequences are SGHRS and YFSETQ. The CDR3 region is CASSLAVTGELFF. CDR3 DNA sequence: TGCGCCAGCAGCTTGGCCGTGACCGGGGAGCTGTTTTTT. Looking up the rest from reference TRBV5-1 and TRBJ2-2 gives the full variable domain: KAGVTQTPRYLIKTRGQQVTLSCSPISGHRSVSWYQQTPGQGLQFLFEYFSETQRNKGNFPGRFSGRQFSNSRSEMNVSTLELGDSALYLCASSLAVTGELFFGEGSRLTVL.

This clonotype was observed at least ten times. The gene calls are TRBV11-2 and TRBJ2-3, with no clear D. With 0 bases removed from V and 3 bases from J, the gap between germline ends came to 13 bases. The CDR3 loop spans 16 amino acids. Germline assignment: CDR1 SGHAT and CDR2 FQNNGV. The CDR3 DNA is TGTGCCAGCAGCTTAGACCCCGAAGTCCGGACAGATACGCAGTATTTT. Translated: CASSLDPEVRTDTQYF. The variable domain in full, with the rest retrieved from reference TRBV11-2 and TRBJ2-3, is EAGVAQSPRYKIIEKRQSVAFWCNPISGHATLYWYQQILGQGPKLLIQFQNNGVVDDSQLPKDRFSAERLKGVDSTLKIQPAKLEDSAVYLCASSLDPEVRTDTQYFGPGTRLTVL.

This clonotype was seen many times. This chain joins TRBV20-1 and TRBJ2-5; D assignment may be TRBD1 or TRBD2 (5 bases each). From germline, CDR1 is DFQATT and CDR2 SNEGSKA (reference sequence). The ends were cut back, 6 bases at V and 1 base at J, with 15 bases in the middle. The CDR3 loop spans 14 amino acids. The CDR3 sequence is CSAVGRSLQETQYF. The CDR3 bases are TGCAGTGCCGTGGGACGCTCCCTCCAAGAGACCCAGTACTTC.

This clonotype was picked up many times. The chain combines TRBV7-9 with TRBJ2-1; D is possibly TRBD2 (5 bases). The V gene lost 3 bases and the J gene lost 0 bases, with 9 bases spanning the gap. From germline, CDR1 is SEHNR and CDR2 FQNEAQ (reference sequence). The CDR3 extends over 15 amino acids. The CDR3 protein is CASSFTSVSYNEQFF. The CDR3 DNA reads as TGTGCCAGCAGCTTCACTAGTGTCTCCTACAATGAGCAGTTCTTC.

This clonotype came up many times. The genes are TRBV18 and TRBJ1-1, with D unresolved. V shed 1 base and J shed 4 bases, with 7 bases lying between them. The CDR3 length is 13 residues. Germline assignment: CDR1 KGHSH and CDR2 LQKENI. CDR3 sequence: CASSPQGLTEAFF. CDR3 nucleotide sequence: TGTGCCAGCTCACCACAGGGTCTCACTGAAGCTTTCTTT.

This clonotype occurred many times. J is TRBJ2-1 and V is TRBV5-1; 9 bases map to TRBD2. With 0 bases clipped from V and 1 base from J, the junction kept 8 bases outside the gene matches. The CDR3 spans 18 residues. The V gene's germline CDR1 is SGHRS and CDR2 YFSETQ. The DNA of the CDR3 is TGCGCCAGCAGCTTGGGAGGCGGGGGGGCCATTTCCTACAATGAGCAGTTCTTC. As protein: CASSLGGGGAISYNEQFF.

This clonotype was counted ten times or more. The V call is TRBV5-1, the J call TRBJ2-3; no clear D. This CDR3 comprises 14 residues. Trimming removed 0 bases at V and 2 bases at J, with 7 bases between. Per the germline V gene, CDR1 is SGHRS and CDR2 is YFSETQ. CDR3 loop: CASSLADITDTQYF. The CDR3 bases are TGCGCCAGCAGCTTGGCTGATATCACAGATACGCAGTATTTT. Complete variable domain (other parts from reference TRBV5-1 and TRBJ2-3): KAGVTQTPRYLIKTRGQQVTLSCSPISGHRSVSWYQQTPGQGLQFLFEYFSETQRNKGNFPGRFSGRQFSNSRSEMNVSTLELGDSALYLCASSLADITDTQYFGPGTRLTVL.

This clonotype appeared many times. The rearrangement links TRBV12-3 or TRBV12-4 to TRBJ1-2; D remains ambiguous. The CDR3 is made up of 13 amino acids. The germline V and J ends were trimmed by 4 bases and 4 bases, with 10 bases remaining between them. CDR3 sequence: CASSSDGFYGYTF. The DNA of the CDR3 is TGTGCCAGCAGTTCGGACGGCTTCTATGGCTACACCTTC.

This clonotype was recorded many times. The chain links TRBV18 to TRBJ1-2; possibly TRBD1 for D (5 bases). Germline lookup yields CDR1 KGHSH and CDR2 LQKENI. V was pared by 4 bases and J by 4 bases, with 10 bases between. This CDR3 has 13 residues. This CDR3 is CASSQDGGYGYTF. CDR3 nucleotide sequence: TGTGCCAGCTCACAAGACGGGGGCTATGGCTACACCTTC.

In its sample, this clonotype is medium-sized. The V call is TRBV19, the J call TRBJ2-3, with D perhaps being TRBD1 or TRBD2 (5 bases each). CDR1 and CDR2 from the germline V gene are LNHDA and SQIVND (reference sequence). V was pared by 5 bases and J by 8 bases, with 14 bases between. CDR3 length: 13 amino acids. The CDR3 region is CASSSGGGTTQYF. DNA of the CDR3: TGTGCCAGTAGTTCCGGTGGTGGGACTACGCAGTATTTT.

This clonotype has at least ten counts. The genes are TRBV12-3 or TRBV12-4 and TRBJ2-5, with D maybe TRBD2 (6 bases). CDR3 size: 15 residues. Trimming stripped 1 base from V and 5 bases from J, with 14 bases between. The CDR3 spells CASSLGGGGEETQYF. The DNA of the CDR3 is TGTGCCAGCAGTTTAGGGGGCGGAGGGGAGGAGACCCAGTACTTC.

This clonotype was observed many times. This chain uses TRBV5-1 with TRBJ2-1; TRBD2 might be the D (6 bases). CDR3 length: 14 residues. Germline V gives CDR1 SGHRS, CDR2 YFSETQ. V lost 4 bases and J lost 4, with 12 bases in between. CDR3 in DNA: TGCGCCAGCAGCCGAGGGGAGGCTTACAATGAGCAGTTCTTC. It translates to CASSRGEAYNEQFF.

This clonotype was recorded at least ten times. The chain is built from TRBV5-6 and TRBJ2-7, with 7 nucleotides matching TRBD2. Unmatched junction bases numbered 10, after V lost 3 bases and J lost 7 bases. The V gene's germline CDR1 is SGHDT and CDR2 YYEEEE. The CDR3 extends over 14 amino acids. CDR3 sequence (DNA): TGTGCCAGCAGCTCCGCGGGGGTCTCGCGGGAGCAGTACTTC. It yields the protein CASSSAGVSREQYF.

This clonotype showed up many times. The chain has TRBV20-1 and TRBJ2-3; no firm D call. Germline V gives CDR1 DFQATT, CDR2 SNEGSKA (reference sequence). The CDR3 loop spans 13 amino acids. V was cut by 2 bases and J by 8 bases, with 14 bases left in between. CDR3 in amino acids: CSARFRASSTQYF. As DNA, the CDR3 is TGCAGTGCTAGATTCCGGGCATCAAGTACGCAGTATTTT.

This clonotype was recorded at least ten times. CDR3 region: CASSPRRAESYNEQFF. The CDR3 bases are TGTGCCAGCAGCCCACGAAGGGCGGAGTCCTACAATGAGCAGTTCTTC. The genes are TRBV7-9 and TRBJ2-1; D ambiguous. Germline V CDR1 and CDR2: SEHNR, FQNEAQ (reference sequence). Trimming took off 5 bases at V and 1 base at J, with 15 bases between the two ends. CDR3 size: 16 residues.

By sample share, this clonotype is medium-sized. The chain employs TRBV20-1 and TRBJ2-7; a possible D gene is TRBD2 (7 bases). V lost 6 bases and J lost 3, with 18 bases in between. The CDR3 length is 14 residues. CDR1 DFQATT and CDR2 SNEGSKA come from the germline V gene (reference sequence). The CDR3 DNA reads as TGCAGTGCCCTGGGGGGGGCCCTTGTCTACGAGCAGTACTTC. It yields the protein CSALGGALVYEQYF.

This clonotype was recorded at least ten times. The rearrangement links TRBV5-1 to TRBJ2-7; 9 nucleotides line up with TRBD2. The CDR3 is 15 residues long. CDR1 is SGHRS and CDR2 is YFSETQ in the germline V gene. The trim removed 0 bases at V and 6 bases at J, leaving 7 bases unmatched. The CDR3 region is CASSLGLAGAGEQYF. As DNA, the CDR3 is TGCGCCAGCAGCTTGGGTTTAGCGGGAGCCGGCGAGCAGTACTTC.

This clonotype came up many times. V usage is TRBV20-1 and J usage is TRBJ2-1, with TRBD2 matching 9 bases. With 3 bases clipped from V and 7 bases from J, the junction kept 10 bases outside the gene matches. Germline CDR1 is DFQATT and CDR2 is SNEGSKA (reference sequence). The CDR3 loop spans 15 amino acids. The CDR3 loop reads CSARALTSGLNEQFF. In nucleotides, the CDR3 is TGCAGTGCTAGGGCGTTGACTAGCGGCCTTAATGAGCAGTTCTTC.

This clonotype was counted ten times or more. V is TRBV5-1 and J is TRBJ2-7; 7 bases align to TRBD1. The germline V gene encodes CDR1 SGHRS and CDR2 YFSETQ. The CDR3 is 15 residues long. Trimming cost V 4 bases and J 3 bases; bases outside gene matches: 10. CDR3 region: CASSPSGGTLYEQYF. The CDR3 DNA reads TGCGCCAGCAGCCCCTCAGGGGGTACACTCTACGAGCAGTACTTC.

The chain has TRBV4-1 and TRBJ2-1; no clear D gene. CDR3 length: 11 residues. The V end was cut by 1 base, the J end by 9 bases, with 4 bases between. Germline V CDR1 and CDR2: MGHRA, YSYEKL. CDR3 sequence: CASSQVGEQFF. For the CDR3, the DNA is TGCGCCAGCAGCCAAGTGGGTGAGCAGTTCTTC.

This clonotype was seen many times. The V gene is TRBV7-8, the J gene TRBJ1-3, with 8 bases identical to TRBD1. V lost 4 bases to trimming and J lost 0 bases; unmatched junction nucleotides: 2. This CDR3 spans 15 amino acids. Germline CDR1 SGHVS, CDR2 FQNEAQ. CDR3 DNA: TGTGCCAGCAGCTCGGACAGGGTCTCTGGAAACACCATATATTTT. As protein: CASSSDRVSGNTIYF.

This clonotype was counted at least ten times. The rearrangement joins TRBV20-1 to TRBJ2-7; D call uncertain. Trimming shortened V by 6 bases and J by 6 bases, and 15 bases separated the two germline ends. The CDR3 loop spans 12 amino acids. The germline gives CDR1 DFQATT, CDR2 SNEGSKA (reference sequence). CDR3 nucleotide sequence: TGCAGTGCACAAGACCTCCTTGGCGAGCAGTACTTC. This sequence encodes CSAQDLLGEQYF.

This clonotype was counted at least ten times. The chain links TRBV27 to TRBJ2-2; D remains ambiguous. CDR3 size: 12 residues. Germline V gene sequence: CDR1 MNHEY, CDR2 SMNVEV (reference sequence). V lost 1 base, J lost 6 bases, and 3 bases lay in between. Here the CDR3 reads CASSLYAGELFF. In DNA form, the CDR3 reads TGTGCCAGCAGTTTATACGCCGGGGAGCTGTTTTTT.